The clone carrying this TCR beta chain was seen repeatedly, ten times or more. The antigen remains undetermined. The CDR3 is made up of 13 amino acids. The germline gives CDR1 KGHSH, CDR2 LQKENI. V was clipped by 3 bases and J by 1 base, with 7 bases between them. This sample was included in a study of breast tumors, draining lymph nodes, adjacent tissues. The lymph nodes were axillary draining lymph nodes from breast cancer patients. Study-wide findings and caveats: Tumor and nontumor repertoires were significantly more similar in luminal-like than in basal-like breast cancer. Data only fit, rather than demonstrated, lymph node origin of most tumor T cells. Tumor repertoires ranked between lymph nodes and nontumor tissue in diversity, with V and J gene preferences. Data fit most tumor T cells coming from lymph node, expanding in tumor.

TCRdb independently ran MiXCR on the multiplex PCR reads; one entry per CDR3 protein. The data hold 150,000 or so distinct CDR3 sequences, with around 35% observed a single time. The receptor was isolated from a female donor with breast cancer. Some clones in this sample may be carry-over from other donors' samples. Sequences were obtained from axillary lymph node tissue. The chain has TRBV18 and TRBJ2-7; D ambiguous. The CDR3, as DNA: TGTGCCAGCTCACCGGACCGTTCCTACGAGCAGTACTTC. Translating it yields CASSPDRSYEQYF.